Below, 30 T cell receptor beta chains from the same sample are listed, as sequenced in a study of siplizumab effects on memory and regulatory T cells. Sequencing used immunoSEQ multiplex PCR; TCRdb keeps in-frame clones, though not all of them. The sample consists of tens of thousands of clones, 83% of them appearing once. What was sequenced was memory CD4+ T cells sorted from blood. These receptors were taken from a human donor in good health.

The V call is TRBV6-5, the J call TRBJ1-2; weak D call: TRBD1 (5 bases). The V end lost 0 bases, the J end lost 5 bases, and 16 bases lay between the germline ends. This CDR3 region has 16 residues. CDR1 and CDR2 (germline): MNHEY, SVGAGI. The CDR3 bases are TGTGCCAGCAGTTACTCCTACAGGCAGGAGGGGTATGGCTACACCTTC. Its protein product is CASSYSYRQEGYGYTF.

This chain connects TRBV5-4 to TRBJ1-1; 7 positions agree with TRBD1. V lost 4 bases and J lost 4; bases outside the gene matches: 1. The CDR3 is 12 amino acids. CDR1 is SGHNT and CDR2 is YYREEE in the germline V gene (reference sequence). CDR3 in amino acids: CASSRQGTEAFF. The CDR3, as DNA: TGTGCCAGCAGCCGACAGGGCACTGAAGCTTTCTTT. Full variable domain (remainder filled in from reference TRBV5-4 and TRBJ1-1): ETGVTQSPTHLIKTRGQQVTLRCSSQSGHNTVSWYQQALGQGPQFIFQYYREEENGRGNFPPRFSGLQFPNYSSELNVNALELDDSALYLCASSRQGTEAFFGQGTRLTVV.

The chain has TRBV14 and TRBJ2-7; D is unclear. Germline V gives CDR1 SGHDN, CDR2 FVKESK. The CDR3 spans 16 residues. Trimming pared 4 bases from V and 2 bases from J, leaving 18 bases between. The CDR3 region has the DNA TGTGCCAGCAGCCCACAATCGGCGGCCGCTACCTACGAGCAGTACTTC. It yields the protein CASSPQSAAATYEQYF.

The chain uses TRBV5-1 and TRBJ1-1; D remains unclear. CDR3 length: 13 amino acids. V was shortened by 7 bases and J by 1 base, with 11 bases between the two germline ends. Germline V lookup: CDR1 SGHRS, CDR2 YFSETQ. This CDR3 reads CASALGGNTEAFF. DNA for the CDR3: TGCGCCAGCGCGCTCGGTGGGAACACTGAAGCTTTCTTT.

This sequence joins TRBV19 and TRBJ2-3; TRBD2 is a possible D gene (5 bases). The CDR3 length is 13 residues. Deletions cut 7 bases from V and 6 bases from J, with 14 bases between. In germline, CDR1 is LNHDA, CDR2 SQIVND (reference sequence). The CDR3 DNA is TGTGCCAGTACCATCCCGGGGTGGGATACGCAGTATTTT. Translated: CASTIPGWDTQYF.

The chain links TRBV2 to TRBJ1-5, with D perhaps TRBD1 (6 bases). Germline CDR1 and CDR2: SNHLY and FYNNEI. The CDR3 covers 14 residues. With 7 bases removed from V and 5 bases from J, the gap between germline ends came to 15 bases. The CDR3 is CASTKETGHQPQHF. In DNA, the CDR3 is TGTGCCAGCACTAAAGAGACAGGACATCAGCCCCAGCATTTT.

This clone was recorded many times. The CDR3: CASSQGGLAGSYEQYF. The CDR3 DNA is TGCGCCAGCAGCCAAGGAGGACTAGCGGGCTCCTACGAGCAGTACTTC. V usage is TRBV4-1 and J usage is TRBJ2-7; TRBD2 aligns across 11 bases. V lost 1 base to trimming and J lost 0 bases; unmatched junction nucleotides: 2. From germline, CDR1 is MGHRA and CDR2 YSYEKL. The CDR3 is 16 amino acids.

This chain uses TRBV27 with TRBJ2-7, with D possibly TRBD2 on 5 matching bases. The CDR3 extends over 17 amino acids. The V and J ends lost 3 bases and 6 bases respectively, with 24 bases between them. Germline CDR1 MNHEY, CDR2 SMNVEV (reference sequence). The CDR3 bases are TGTGCCAGCAGTTTTGTTTCCGTCCGAAATCTCCGGGGCGAGCAGTACTTC. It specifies CASSFVSVRNLRGEQYF.

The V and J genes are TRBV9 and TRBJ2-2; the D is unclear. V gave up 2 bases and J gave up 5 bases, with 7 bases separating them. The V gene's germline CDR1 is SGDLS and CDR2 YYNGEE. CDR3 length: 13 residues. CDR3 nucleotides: TGTGCCAGCAGCGTTGGGTTTACCGGGGAGCTGTTTTTT. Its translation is CASSVGFTGELFF.

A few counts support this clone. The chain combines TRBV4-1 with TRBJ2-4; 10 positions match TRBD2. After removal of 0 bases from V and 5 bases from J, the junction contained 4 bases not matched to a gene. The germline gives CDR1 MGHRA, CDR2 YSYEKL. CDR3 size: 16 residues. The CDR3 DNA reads TGCGCCAGCAGCCAAGAACTAGCGGGGCCGGAAAACATTCAGTACTTC. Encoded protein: CASSQELAGPENIQYF.

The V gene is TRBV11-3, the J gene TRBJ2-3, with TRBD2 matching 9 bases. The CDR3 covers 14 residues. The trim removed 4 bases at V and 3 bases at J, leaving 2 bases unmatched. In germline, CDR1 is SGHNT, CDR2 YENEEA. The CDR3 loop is CASSWGLATDTQYF. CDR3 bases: TGTGCCAGCAGCTGGGGACTAGCAACAGATACGCAGTATTTT. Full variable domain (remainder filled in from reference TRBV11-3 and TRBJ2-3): EAGVVQSPRYKIIEKKQPVAFWCNPISGHNTLYWYLQNLGQGPELLIRYENEEAVDDSQLPKDRFSAERLKGVDSTLKIQPAELGDSAVYLCASSWGLATDTQYFGPGTRLTVL.

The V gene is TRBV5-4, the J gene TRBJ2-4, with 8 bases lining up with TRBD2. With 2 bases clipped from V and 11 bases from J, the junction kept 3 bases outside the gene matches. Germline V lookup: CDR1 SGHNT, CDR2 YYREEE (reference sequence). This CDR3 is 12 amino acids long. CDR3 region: CASSFGGEVQYF. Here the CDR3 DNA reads TGTGCCAGCAGCTTCGGGGGGGAAGTTCAGTACTTC.

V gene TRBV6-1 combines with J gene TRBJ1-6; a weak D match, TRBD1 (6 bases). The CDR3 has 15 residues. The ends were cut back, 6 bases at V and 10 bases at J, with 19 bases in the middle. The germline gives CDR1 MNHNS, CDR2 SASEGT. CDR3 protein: CASRYTGFDRSPLHF. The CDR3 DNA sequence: TGTGCCAGCAGATACACAGGGTTCGATCGCTCACCCCTCCACTTT.

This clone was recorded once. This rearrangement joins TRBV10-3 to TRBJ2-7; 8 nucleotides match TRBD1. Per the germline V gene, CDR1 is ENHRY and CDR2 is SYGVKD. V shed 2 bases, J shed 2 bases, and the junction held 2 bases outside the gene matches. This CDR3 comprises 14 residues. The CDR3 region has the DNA TGTGCCATCAGTGAGGGGACAGGACCCTACGAGCAGTACTTC. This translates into CAISEGTGPYEQYF.

The CDR3 DNA sequence: TGTGCCTGGAGTGCCGGGACTAGCGGAATCTACGAGCAGTACTTC. Amino acids: CAWSAGTSGIYEQYF. The gene calls are TRBV30 and TRBJ2-7; TRBD2 matches at 11 bases. In germline, CDR1 is GTSNPN, CDR2 SVGIG (reference sequence). There are 15 residues in the CDR3. Trimming at V came to 1 base and at J to 3 bases, leaving 5 bases not matched to a gene.

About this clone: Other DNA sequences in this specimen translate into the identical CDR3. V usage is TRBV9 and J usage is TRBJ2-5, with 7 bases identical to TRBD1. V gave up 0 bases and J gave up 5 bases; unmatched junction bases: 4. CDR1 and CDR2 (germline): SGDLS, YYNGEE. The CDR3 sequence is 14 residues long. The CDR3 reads CASSVGQGGETQYF. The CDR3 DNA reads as TGTGCCAGCAGCGTAGGACAGGGTGGGGAGACCCAGTACTTC.

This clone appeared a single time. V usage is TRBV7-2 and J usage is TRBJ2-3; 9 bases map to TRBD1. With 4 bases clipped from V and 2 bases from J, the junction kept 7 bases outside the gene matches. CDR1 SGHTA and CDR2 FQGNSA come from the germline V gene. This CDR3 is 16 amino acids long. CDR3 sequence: CASSSGNRGPTDTQYF. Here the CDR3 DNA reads TGTGCCAGCAGCTCCGGTAACAGGGGGCCCACAGATACGCAGTATTTT.

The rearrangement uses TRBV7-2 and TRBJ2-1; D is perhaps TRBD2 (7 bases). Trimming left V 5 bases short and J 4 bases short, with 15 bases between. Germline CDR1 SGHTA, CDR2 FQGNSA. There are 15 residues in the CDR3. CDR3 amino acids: CASSRSGGQYNEQFF. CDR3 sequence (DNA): TGTGCCAGCAGCCGGTCGGGGGGCCAGTACAATGAGCAGTTCTTC.

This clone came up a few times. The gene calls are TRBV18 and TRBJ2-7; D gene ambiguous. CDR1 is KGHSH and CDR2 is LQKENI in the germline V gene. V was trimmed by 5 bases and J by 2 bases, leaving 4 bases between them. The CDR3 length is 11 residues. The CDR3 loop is CASSYAYEQYF. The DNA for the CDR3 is TGTGCCAGCTCATACGCCTACGAGCAGTACTTC.

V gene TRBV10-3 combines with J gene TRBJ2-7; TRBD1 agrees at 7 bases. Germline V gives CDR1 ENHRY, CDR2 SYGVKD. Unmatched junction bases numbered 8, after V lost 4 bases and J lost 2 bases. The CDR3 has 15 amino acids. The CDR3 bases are TGTGCCATCAGTGGGTCCCCGACAGGGACCTACGAGCAGTACTTC. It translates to CAISGSPTGTYEQYF.

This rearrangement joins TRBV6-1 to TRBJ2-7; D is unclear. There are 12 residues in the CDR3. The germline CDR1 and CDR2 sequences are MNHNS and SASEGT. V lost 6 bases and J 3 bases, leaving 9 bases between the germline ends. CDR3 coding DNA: TGTGCCAGCAGCCCAACAGACTACGAGCAGTACTTC. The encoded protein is CASSPTDYEQYF.

CDR3 sequence: CASSRILTDTEAFF. The CDR3, as DNA: TGCGCCAGCAGCCGAATCCTCACGGACACTGAAGCTTTCTTT. The chain has TRBV4-1 and TRBJ1-1; D is undetermined. Germline loops: CDR1 MGHRA, CDR2 YSYEKL. Between the trimmed V and J ends, which lost 4 bases and 3 bases, there was a span of 12 bases. The CDR3 loop spans 14 amino acids.

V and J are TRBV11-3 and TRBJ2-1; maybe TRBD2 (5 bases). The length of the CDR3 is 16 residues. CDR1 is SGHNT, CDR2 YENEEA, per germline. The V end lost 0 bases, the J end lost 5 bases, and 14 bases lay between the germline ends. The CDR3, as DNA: TGTGCCAGCAGCTTAGATAGGACGGGGTCGCACAATGAGCAGTTCTTC. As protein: CASSLDRTGSHNEQFF. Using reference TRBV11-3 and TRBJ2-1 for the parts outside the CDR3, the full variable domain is EAGVVQSPRYKIIEKKQPVAFWCNPISGHNTLYWYLQNLGQGPELLIRYENEEAVDDSQLPKDRFSAERLKGVDSTLKIQPAELGDSAVYLCASSLDRTGSHNEQFFGPGTRLTVL.

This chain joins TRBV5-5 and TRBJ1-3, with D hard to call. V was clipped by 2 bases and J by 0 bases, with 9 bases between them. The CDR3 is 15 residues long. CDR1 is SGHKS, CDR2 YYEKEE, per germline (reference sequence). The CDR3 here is CASSFGKDSGNTIYF. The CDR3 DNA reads TGTGCCAGCAGCTTCGGGAAGGACTCTGGAAACACCATATATTTT.

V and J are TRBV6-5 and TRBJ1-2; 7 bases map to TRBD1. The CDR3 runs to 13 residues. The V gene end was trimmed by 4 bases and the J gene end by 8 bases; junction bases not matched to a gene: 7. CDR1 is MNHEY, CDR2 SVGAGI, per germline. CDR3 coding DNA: TGTGCCAGCAGTTCTAGGGGGCGCCGGGGCTACACCTTC. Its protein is CASSSRGRRGYTF.

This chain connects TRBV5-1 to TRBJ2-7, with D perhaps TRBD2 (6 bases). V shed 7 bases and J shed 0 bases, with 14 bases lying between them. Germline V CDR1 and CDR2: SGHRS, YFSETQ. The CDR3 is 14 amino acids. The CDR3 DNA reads TGCGCCAGCCGCCGGAAGGAGGGCTCCTACGAGCAGTACTTC. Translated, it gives CASRRKEGSYEQYF. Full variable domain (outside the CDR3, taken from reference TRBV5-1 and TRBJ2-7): KAGVTQTPRYLIKTRGQQVTLSCSPISGHRSVSWYQQTPGQGLQFLFEYFSETQRNKGNFPGRFSGRQFSNSRSEMNVSTLELGDSALYLCASRRKEGSYEQYFGPGTRLTVT.

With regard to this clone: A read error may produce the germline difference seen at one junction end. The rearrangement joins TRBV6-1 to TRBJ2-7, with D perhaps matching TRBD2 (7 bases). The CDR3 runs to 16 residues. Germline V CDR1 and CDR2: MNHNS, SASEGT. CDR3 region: CAISESTGPGGHEQYF. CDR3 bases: TGTGCCATCAGTGAGTCAACCGGGCCGGGGGGCCACGAGCAGTACTTC.

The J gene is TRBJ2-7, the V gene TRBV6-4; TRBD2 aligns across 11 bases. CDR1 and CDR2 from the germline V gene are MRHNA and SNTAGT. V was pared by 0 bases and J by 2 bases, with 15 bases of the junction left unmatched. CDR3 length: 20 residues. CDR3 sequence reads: CASSDSLGLAGKICAYEQYF. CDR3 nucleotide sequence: TGTGCCAGCAGTGACTCGTTAGGACTAGCGGGCAAAATTTGCGCCTACGAGCAGTACTTC.

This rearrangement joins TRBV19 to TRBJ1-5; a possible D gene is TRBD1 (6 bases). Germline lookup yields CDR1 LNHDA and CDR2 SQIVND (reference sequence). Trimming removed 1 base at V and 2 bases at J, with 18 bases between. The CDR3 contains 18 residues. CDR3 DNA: TGTGCCAGTAGTATAGCTGCTGTAGGGACACGGGGCAATCAGCCCCAGCATTTT. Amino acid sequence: CASSIAAVGTRGNQPQHF.

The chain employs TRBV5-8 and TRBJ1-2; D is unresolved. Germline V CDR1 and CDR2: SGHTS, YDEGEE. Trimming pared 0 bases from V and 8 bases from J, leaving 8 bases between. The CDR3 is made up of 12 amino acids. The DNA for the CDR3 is TGTGCCAGCAGCTTGGGAAGCGTGGGCTACACCTTC. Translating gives CASSLGSVGYTF. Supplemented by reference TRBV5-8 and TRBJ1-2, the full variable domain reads EAGVTQSPTHLIKTRGQQATLRCSPISGHTSVYWYQQALGLGLQFLLWYDEGEERNRGNFPPRFSGRQFPNYSSELNVNALELEDSALYLCASSLGSVGYTFGSGTRLTVV.